This T cell receptor beta chain was recovered during a study of regulatory T cells in long-lasting Graves disease. Background on the study: To qualify as persistent, Graves' disease required over 5 years of antithyroid drugs with positive TSH receptor antibodies. The study, taken as a whole, reports: Persistent cases favored TRBV28, TRBJ1-2 and TRBJ2-5. TCR diversity in persistent Graves' patients was below that of newly diagnosed ones.

Combining iRepertoire HTBI primers with Arm-PCR of CDR3 regions, the authors built TCR beta libraries. TCRdb processed the multiplex PCR reads anew with MiXCR; each CDR3 protein has one entry. The table shows about 430,000 distinct CDR3 sequences, with roughly a fifth occurring only once. The time point was: persistent/refractory GD, antithyroid drugs over 5 years with positive TRAb. With RNA extracted from PBMCs as input, the TCR library was made. Graves' disease diagnosis was established per American Thyroid Association guidelines. V was pared by 4 bases and J by 3 bases, with 12 bases between. Germline-derived CDR1 and CDR2 are LGHDT and YNNKEL (reference sequence). This CDR3 comprises 14 residues. This clonotype was observed many times. Antigen specificity is unknown.

V gene TRBV3-1 combines with J gene TRBJ2-5; weak D call: TRBD1 (6 bases). The specimen comprised peripheral blood mononuclear cells (PBMCs), sampled when the disease was refractory, from a patient treated with antithyroid drugs. This clonotype originated in a female donor with Graves disease. The CDR3 loop is CASSRYRVEETQYF. The CDR3 DNA reads as TGTGCCAGCAGCCGCTACAGGGTCGAAGAGACCCAGTACTTC.